This TCR beta chain was sequenced for a study of human T cells and chemical hapten exposure. Turning to the study itself: Donors were sensitized with 2% DPC on the upper inner arm. The variation in per-sample TCR yields arose mainly from small differences in pooled library volumes.

Points from the study as a whole: Positively correlated with patch test score were the counts of PT1 expanded TCRs.

Time point: patch test 1, 2 weeks after DPC sensitization. Described treatment: therapeutic diphenylcyclopropenone sensitization with weekly scalp DPC. Via MiXCR, TCRdb re-called the RACE reads, giving one row per CDR3 protein. In the table there are 95,000 to 150,000 distinct CDR3 sequences, roughly an eighth of which are singletons. A remark on this clonotype: Its target is unknown.

This receptor was taken from a man in his late teens or twenties with alopecia areata. Some clones in this sample may be carry-over from other donors' samples. The material sequenced was whole blood, taken in connection with sensitization to the hapten diphenylcyclopropenone (DPC).

CDR3 protein: CASSLPGSSEAFF. CDR3 sequence (DNA): TGTGCCAGCAGTTTACCAGGGTCTTCTGAAGCTTTCTTT. The rearrangement uses TRBV12-3 or TRBV12-4 and TRBJ1-1, with D perhaps matching TRBD1 (5 bases). V was cut by 2 bases and J by 6 bases, with 10 bases left in between. The CDR3 runs 13 residues.